This paragraph reports one T cell receptor (beta chain). Its target is not known. At one end, the junction sequence differs from germline, possibly due to a read error. Included in the TCR beta cDNA libraries were unique molecular identifiers. Approximately 0.5 million cDNA molecules were recovered from an input of about 1 to 10 million T cells. TCRdb ran MiXCR on the PCR reads and lists one entry per CDR3 protein. Of fewer than 850,000 distinct CDR3 sequences in the sample, more than 45% were seen once. This sample stems from a study of post-analysis software for immune sequencing data. Study-level results: People with multiple sclerosis had a significantly lower normalized Chao1 diversity than controls did. Patients had higher frequencies than controls of five or six TRBV segments, including TRBV5-6, TRBV5-1 and TRBV20-1.

The length of the CDR3 is 18 residues. Germline V gene data show CDR1 as DFQATT and CDR2 as SNEGSKA (reference sequence). The receptor was derived from a girl between 10 and 17 years old with multiple sclerosis. Material for sequencing was blood. The V call is TRBV20-1, the J call TRBJ1-5; the D is unclear. For the CDR3, the DNA is TGCAGTGCTAGACTATCTGGTAGCGGGAGTTACTACAATGAGCCCCAGCATTTT. The encoded protein is CSARLSGSGSYYNEPQHF.